The source of this TCR beta chain is a study of T cell responses to AZD1222 COVID-19 vaccine. Study-wide points: Unmutated regions of variants are reportedly targeted by nearly half of spike-specific TCRs. There were repertoire samples only from the period after the peak T cell response.

Repertoires were generated with immunoSEQ multiplex PCR, while TCRdb's copy carries only in-frame clones and drops some. Among approximately 120,000 clones, approximately 92% were seen once, and the ten largest hold 1.1%. The J segment lost 3 bases and the V segment lost 3 bases, leaving 8 bases of the junction unmatched. Germline V gives CDR1 SGHDN, CDR2 FVKESK. The CDR3 loop spans 16 amino acids. As concerns this clone: As yet, its antigen is unknown.

V usage is TRBV14 and J usage is TRBJ2-1; 7 bases map to TRBD1. This TCR was recovered from an adult in good health. The sample here was peripheral blood, taken on day 0 of AZD1222 vaccination. This CDR3 reads CASSHKSGTVYNEQFF. Written as DNA, the CDR3 is TGTGCCAGCAGCCATAAATCCGGGACAGTCTACAATGAGCAGTTCTTC.